These 9 T cell receptor beta chains were all obtained from the same sample, sequenced in a study of T-cell reconstitution after alpha-beta-depleted transplantation in children. As it was prepared, the TCRbeta library received unique molecular identifiers. TCRdb independently ran MiXCR on the PCR reads; one entry per CDR3 protein. This sample has some 590,000 distinct CDR3 sequences, with about 11% found just once. The material sequenced was PBMCs from the stem cell graft donor, taken from the stem cell graft. The source is a human donor who donated a stem cell graft to a child with acute myeloid leukemia.

This chain connects TRBV21-1 to TRBJ2-2; the table's D call, TRBD2, has no DNA check behind it. TRBV21-1 has pseudogene status. The length of the CDR3 is 19 residues. CDR3 in DNA: TGTGCCAGCAGCAATGGGGGGCCGACTAGCGGGCCAAACACCGGGGAGCTGTTTTTT. This gives the protein CASSNGGPTSGPNTGELFF.

The rearrangement joins TRBV30 to TRBJ2-3, with 7 bases matching TRBD2. The CDR3 loop spans 15 amino acids. Germline V lookup: CDR1 GTSNPN, CDR2 SVGIG (reference sequence). V gave up 4 bases and J gave up 4 bases; unmatched junction bases: 11. This chain's CDR3 is CAWTLGGPPADTQYF. CDR3 coding DNA: TGTGCCTGGACCCTGGGAGGGCCCCCCGCAGATACGCAGTATTTT.

This clonotype came up many times. The chain employs TRBV29-1 and TRBJ2-3; 8 bases fit TRBD2. Germline values: CDR1 SQVTM, CDR2 ANQGSEA. This CDR3 comprises 14 residues. J gave up 5 bases and V 8 bases, and 12 bases lay outside the gene matches. The CDR3 sequence is CSLRVAGYIDTQYF. In DNA form, the CDR3 reads TGCAGCCTCAGGGTAGCGGGATACATAGATACGCAGTATTTT.

V and J are TRBV25-1 and TRBJ2-1; possible D gene TRBD2, 5 bases. The V end was cut by 0 bases, the J end by 6 bases, with 15 bases between. This CDR3 comprises 16 residues. Germline V lookup: CDR1 MGHDK, CDR2 SYGVNS. The CDR3 sequence is CASSEYPARESNEQFF. Written as DNA, the CDR3 is TGTGCCAGCAGTGAATATCCGGCGAGGGAGTCCAATGAGCAGTTCTTC.

This clonotype was recorded at least ten times. V is TRBV7-2 and J is TRBJ2-1, with TRBD2 identical over 10 bases. The junction had 7 bases not matched to a gene; V was cut back by 1 base and J by 7 bases. Germline CDR1 reads SGHTA; CDR2 reads FQGNSA. The CDR3 length is 16 residues. The CDR3 region is CASSLEVVTSGNEQFF. In nucleotides, the CDR3 is TGTGCCAGCAGCTTAGAAGTGGTGACTAGCGGGAATGAGCAGTTCTTC.

This clonotype occurred many times. The chain is built from TRBV5-1 and TRBJ2-2; a possible D gene is TRBD1 (6 bases). The CDR3 sequence is 15 residues long. Germline loops: CDR1 SGHRS, CDR2 YFSETQ. Trimming took off 4 bases at V and 1 base at J, with 11 bases between the two ends. In DNA form, the CDR3 reads TGCGCCAGCAGCCTTGCGACAGGGAACACCGGGGAGCTGTTTTTT. Amino acids: CASSLATGNTGELFF.

The rearrangement links TRBV9 to TRBJ2-5; 10 nucleotides align to TRBD2. CDR3 length: 13 amino acids. V was clipped by 6 bases and J by 7 bases; unmatched bases: 6. Germline assignment: CDR1 SGDLS and CDR2 YYNGEE. For the CDR3, the DNA is TGTGCCAGCACCGAAGCGGGAGGGGGGACCCAGTACTTC. It is translated as CASTEAGGGTQYF.

Many counts were recorded for this clonotype. The chain is built from TRBV5-1 and TRBJ2-4, with 7 nucleotides matching TRBD2. After removal of 0 bases from V and 6 bases from J, the junction contained 6 bases not matched to a gene. CDR1 and CDR2 (germline): SGHRS, YFSETQ. The CDR3 sequence is 15 residues long. The chain's CDR3 is CASSLDRGRGNIQYF. Here the CDR3 DNA reads TGCGCCAGCAGCTTGGATCGCGGGAGAGGAAACATTCAGTACTTC.

This clonotype came up many times. The chain joins TRBV4-2 to TRBJ2-2; 7 bases line up with TRBD2. The J segment lost 4 bases and the V segment lost 0 bases, leaving 8 bases of the junction unmatched. Germline V gives CDR1 LGHNA, CDR2 YNFKEQ. The CDR3 is made up of 17 amino acids. This CDR3 is CASSQEGQGGSTGELFF. The CDR3 nucleotides are TGTGCCAGCAGCCAAGAAGGGCAGGGCGGGAGCACCGGGGAGCTGTTTTTT.